The sequence of this TCR beta chain was determined in a study of shared clonotypes between healthy human individuals. CDR1 and CDR2 from the germline V gene are LNHNV and YYDKDF (reference sequence). Unmatched junction bases numbered 10, after V lost 1 base and J lost 3 bases. This CDR3 has 17 amino acids. The data were produced by immunoSEQ multiplex PCR, yet TCRdb's version contains in-frame clones alone and is incomplete. The table lists some 2,400,000 clones, under 97% of them singletons, with less than 0.15% in the top ten. This chain links TRBV15 with TRBJ2-7, with 9 nucleotides matching TRBD1. The sequence derives from a man younger than 30 in good health. Material for sequencing was naive CD4+ T cells sorted from blood. Subset here: CD45RA+ positively selected. CDR3 region: CATSRASTGTGFYEQYF. The CDR3 region has the DNA TGTGCCACCAGCAGAGCTTCGACCGGGACAGGGTTCTACGAGCAGTACTTC. The full variable domain, in which reference TRBV15 and TRBJ2-7 provide the parts outside the CDR3, is DAMVIQNPRYQVTQFGKPVTLSCSQTLNHNVMYWYQQKSSQAPKLLFHYYDKDFNNEADTPDNFQSRRPNTSFCFLDIRSPGLGDTAMYLCATSRASTGTGFYEQYFGPGTRLTVT.